The entry below describes one TCR beta chain. Its specificity is unknown. The sample contains more than one DNA sequence encoding this CDR3. These data belong to a study of T cell responses to AZD1222 COVID-19 vaccine. Whole-study results and caveats: CD4 TCRs associated with vaccination spanned spike, dominating at 160-218 and 743-854. Nearly half of the spike-specific TCRs reportedly recognize variant regions that carry no mutations.

CDR1 LNHDA and CDR2 SQIVND come from the germline V gene (reference sequence). The germline V and J ends were trimmed by 7 bases and 0 bases, with 2 bases remaining between them. The CDR3 sequence is 11 residues long. The protocol was immunoSEQ multiplex PCR, while the TCRdb copy is restricted to in-frame clones and leaves out a portion. Of about 180,000 clones detected, around nine tenths appear once; the ten largest clones hold roughly a quarter. V gene TRBV19 combines with J gene TRBJ2-3; D unclear. This specimen consisted of peripheral blood, obtained 28 days after the second AZD1222 dose. The clonotype comes from an adult who received the AZD1222 COVID-19 vaccine. CDR3 region: CASTSTDTQYF. The CDR3 DNA is TGTGCCAGTACCAGCACAGATACGCAGTATTTT.